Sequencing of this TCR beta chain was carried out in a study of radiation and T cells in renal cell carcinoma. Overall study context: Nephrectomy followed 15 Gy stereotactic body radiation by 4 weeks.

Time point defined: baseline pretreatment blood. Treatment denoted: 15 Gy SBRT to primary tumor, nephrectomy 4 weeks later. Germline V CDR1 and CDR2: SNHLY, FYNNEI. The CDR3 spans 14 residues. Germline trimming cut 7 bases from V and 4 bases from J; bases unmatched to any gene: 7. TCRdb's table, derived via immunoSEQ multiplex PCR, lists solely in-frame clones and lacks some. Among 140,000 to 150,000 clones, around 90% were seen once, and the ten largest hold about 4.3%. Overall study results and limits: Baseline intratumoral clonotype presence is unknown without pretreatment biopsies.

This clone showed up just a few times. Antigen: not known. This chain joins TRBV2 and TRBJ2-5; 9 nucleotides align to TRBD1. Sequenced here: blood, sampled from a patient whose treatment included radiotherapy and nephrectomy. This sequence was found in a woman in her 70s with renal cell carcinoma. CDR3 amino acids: CASTRTGAGETQYF. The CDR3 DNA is TGTGCCAGCACCAGGACAGGGGCAGGAGAGACCCAGTACTTC. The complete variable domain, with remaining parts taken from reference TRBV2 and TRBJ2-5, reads EPEVTQTPSHQVTQMGQEVILRCVPISNHLYFYWYRQILGQKVEFLVSFYNNEISEKSEIFDDQFSVERPDGSNFTLKIRSTKLEDSAMYFCASTRTGAGETQYFGPGTRLLVL.